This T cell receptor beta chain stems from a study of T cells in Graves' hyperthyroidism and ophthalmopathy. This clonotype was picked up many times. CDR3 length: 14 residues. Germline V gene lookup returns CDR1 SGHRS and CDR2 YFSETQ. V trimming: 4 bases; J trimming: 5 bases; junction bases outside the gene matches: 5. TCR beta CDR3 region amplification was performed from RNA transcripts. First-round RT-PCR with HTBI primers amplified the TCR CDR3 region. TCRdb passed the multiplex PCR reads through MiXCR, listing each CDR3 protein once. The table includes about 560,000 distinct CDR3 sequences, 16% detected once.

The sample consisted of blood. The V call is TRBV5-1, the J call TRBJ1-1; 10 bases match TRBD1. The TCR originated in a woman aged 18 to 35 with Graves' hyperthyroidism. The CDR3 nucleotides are TGCGCCAGCAGCCCTGGGACAGGGGAGACTGAAGCTTTCTTT. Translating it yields CASSPGTGETEAFF. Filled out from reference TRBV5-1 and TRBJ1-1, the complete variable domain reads KAGVTQTPRYLIKTRGQQVTLSCSPISGHRSVSWYQQTPGQGLQFLFEYFSETQRNKGNFPGRFSGRQFSNSRSEMNVSTLELGDSALYLCASSPGTGETEAFFGQGTRLTVV.